The 17 T cell receptor beta chains below come from one sample, sequenced in a study of cytomegalovirus exposure and HLA in healthy donors. The study ran its PCR with 60 Vbeta and 13 Jbeta primers. Libraries were prepared by immunoSEQ multiplex PCR; TCRdb keeps only in-frame clonotypes and omits some of them. The sample includes under 200,000 clones, over 75% of them seen just once. The specimen sequenced was PBMCs. These receptors were taken from a human donor in good health.

The chain couples TRBV4-1 to TRBJ1-6, with 8 bases that match TRBD1. With V trimmed by 0 bases and J by 13 bases, 11 bases remained unmatched. The CDR3 spans 16 residues. Germline V lookup: CDR1 MGHRA, CDR2 YSYEKL. The CDR3 spells CASSQDRGRLGEPLHF. CDR3 bases: TGCGCCAGCAGCCAAGACAGGGGGCGCCTGGGGGAGCCCCTCCACTTT.

The rearrangement joins TRBV2 to TRBJ1-1; the D gene is possibly TRBD1 (6 bases). Germline V gene data show CDR1 as SNHLY and CDR2 as FYNNEI. Trimming cost V 4 bases and J 0 bases, with 9 bases left between them. CDR3 length: 14 residues. Here the CDR3 reads CASSGQVMNTEAFF. Written as DNA, the CDR3 is TGTGCCAGCAGTGGACAGGTCATGAACACTGAAGCTTTCTTT.

This chain connects TRBV4-3 to TRBJ1-3; 7 bases align to TRBD1. CDR3 length: 15 residues. V lost 10 bases, J lost 0 bases, and 9 bases stayed unmatched. The germline V gene encodes CDR1 LGHNA and CDR2 YSLEER. The CDR3 bases are TGCGCCACCGGAAGTGCAGGGGGCTCTGGAAACACCATATATTTT. This sequence encodes CATGSAGGSGNTIYF.

The rearrangement joins TRBV4-2 to TRBJ1-4; tentative D call: TRBD1 (5 bases). The germline V and J ends were trimmed by 1 base and 8 bases, with 11 bases remaining between them. The CDR3 has 14 residues. Per germline, CDR1 LGHNA and CDR2 YNFKEQ. The CDR3 spells CASSQAQGGEKLFF. CDR3 DNA sequence: TGTGCCAGCAGCCAAGCTCAGGGAGGAGAAAAACTGTTTTTT.

The V gene is TRBV2, the J gene TRBJ1-5, with TRBD1 matching over 10 bases. V dropped 3 bases and J dropped 4; count of bases not matched to a gene: 6. CDR3 length: 16 residues. Germline-derived CDR1 and CDR2 are SNHLY and FYNNEI. This CDR3 reads CASSETRTGGNQPQHF. The CDR3 DNA reads as TGTGCCAGCAGTGAGACGAGGACAGGGGGGAATCAGCCCCAGCATTTT. The variable domain in full, completed from reference TRBV2 and TRBJ1-5, reads EPEVTQTPSHQVTQMGQEVILRCVPISNHLYFYWYRQILGQKVEFLVSFYNNEISEKSEIFDDQFSVERPDGSNFTLKIRSTKLEDSAMYFCASSETRTGGNQPQHFGDGTRLSIL.

The chain has TRBV7-2 and TRBJ2-5; TRBD2 matches 13 bases. J gave up 5 bases and V 5 bases, and 14 bases lay outside the gene matches. Germline CDR1 is SGHTA and CDR2 is FQGNSA. The CDR3 runs to 18 residues. The CDR3 DNA sequence: TGTGCCAGCAGCCAGCCAACTAGCGGGGGGGCCGTATCGGAGACCCAGTACTTC. Translating it yields CASSQPTSGGAVSETQYF.

This rearrangement joins TRBV7-8 to TRBJ1-4; D is unresolved. CDR3 length: 14 amino acids. The germline gives CDR1 SGHVS, CDR2 FQNEAQ. With 1 base removed from V and 0 bases from J, the gap between germline ends came to 3 bases. CDR3 residues: CASSLVTTNEKLFF. CDR3 DNA sequence: TGTGCCAGCAGCTTAGTAACAACTAATGAAAAACTGTTTTTT.

Remarks on this clone: The junction does not match germline at one end; this may be a read error. The chain carries TRBV7-9 and TRBJ1-1, with D uncertain. Germline CDR1 and CDR2: SEHNR and FQNEAQ (reference sequence). The CDR3 length is 14 residues. The CDR3 coding sequence is TGTTCCAGCAGCTTAGGAGGGCTCAGGTCTGAAGCTTTCTTT. It yields the protein CSSSLGGLRSEAFF.

This chain links TRBV6-5 with TRBJ2-7, with D tentatively TRBD1 (6 bases). Trimming left V 0 bases short and J 5 bases short, with 8 bases between. Germline values: CDR1 MNHEY, CDR2 SVGAGI. The CDR3 is 13 residues long. The CDR3 here is CASSYSTGHEQYF. The CDR3 DNA reads TGTGCCAGCAGTTACTCTACAGGGCACGAGCAGTACTTC.

This chain uses TRBV27 with TRBJ2-3; possible D gene TRBD1, 6 bases. Trimming removed 5 bases at V and 0 bases at J, with 9 bases between. The CDR3 extends over 14 amino acids. Looked up from germline, CDR1 is MNHEY and CDR2 is SMNVEV (reference sequence). CDR3 sequence: CASSSRGSTDTQYF. The DNA for the CDR3 is TGTGCCAGCAGTAGTAGGGGGAGCACAGATACGCAGTATTTT.

This clone was seen a handful of times. The rearrangement links TRBV6-6 to TRBJ2-3; 9 bases align to TRBD1. Germline V gene data show CDR1 as MNHNY and CDR2 as SVGAGI (reference sequence). The CDR3 contains 16 residues. After removal of 2 bases from V and 7 bases from J, the junction contained 10 bases not matched to a gene. This CDR3 reads CASSYHGDRDSYTQYF. CDR3 nucleotides: TGTGCCAGCAGTTACCACGGGGACAGGGACTCTTATACGCAGTATTTT.

The CDR3 sequence is CASSAGESSYEQYF. CDR3 sequence (DNA): TGTGCCAGCAGCGCGGGGGAATCTTCCTACGAGCAGTACTTC. The V and J genes are TRBV6-6 and TRBJ2-7; 7 nucleotides align to TRBD2. The CDR3 covers 14 residues. Germline CDR1 reads MNHNY; CDR2 reads SVGAGI (reference sequence). The trim removed 6 bases at V and 1 base at J, leaving 6 bases unmatched.

This rearrangement joins TRBV6-1 to TRBJ1-4; D is uncertain. The CDR3 length is 15 residues. The V end lost 5 bases, the J end lost 0 bases, and 10 bases lay between the germline ends. The germline V gene encodes CDR1 MNHNS and CDR2 SASEGT. The CDR3 here is CASSPVQATNEKLFF. DNA for the CDR3: TGTGCCAGCAGTCCCGTGCAGGCAACTAATGAAAAACTGTTTTTT.

The chain carries TRBV6-5 and TRBJ1-3; 7 bases line up with TRBD1. The germline CDR1 and CDR2 sequences are MNHEY and SVGAGI. This CDR3 has 12 amino acids. V dropped 10 bases and J dropped 2; count of bases not matched to a gene: 2. CDR3 in DNA: TGTGCCACGACAGGGACTGGAAACACCATATATTTT. Amino acids: CATTGTGNTIYF.

The chain joins TRBV6-1 to TRBJ2-3; D perhaps matches TRBD1 (6 bases). CDR1 and CDR2 from the germline V gene are MNHNS and SASEGT. Trimming removed 3 bases at V and 4 bases at J, with 14 bases between. The CDR3 covers 15 residues. The chain's CDR3 is CASSEQTPGADTQYF. CDR3 nucleotide sequence: TGTGCCAGCAGTGAGCAGACGCCAGGGGCAGATACGCAGTATTTT.

This clone was seen a handful of times. The gene calls are TRBV6-5 and TRBJ2-1, with TRBD2 identical over 10 bases. V dropped 5 bases and J dropped 13; count of bases not matched to a gene: 11. Per germline, CDR1 MNHEY and CDR2 SVGAGI. The CDR3 runs 14 residues. Here the CDR3 reads CASSNRVSGGFQFF. The CDR3 region has the DNA TGTGCCAGCAGTAACCGAGTTAGCGGGGGGTTCCAGTTCTTC.

This chain links TRBV5-1 with TRBJ1-1; no clear D gene. The germline V and J ends were trimmed by 4 bases and 2 bases, with 6 bases remaining between them. Looked up from germline, CDR1 is SGHRS and CDR2 is YFSETQ. The length of the CDR3 is 12 residues. This CDR3 reads CASSRKNTEAFF. As DNA, the CDR3 is TGCGCCAGCAGCCGTAAAAACACTGAAGCTTTCTTT.